Below are 28 T cell receptor beta chains sequenced from a single sample in a study of T cell repertoires in cytomegalovirus infection. MiXCR, applied by TCRdb to the reads, yields one record per CDR3 protein. The sample yields 830,000 or so distinct CDR3 sequences, 32% seen once. Antigens for these TCRs are unknown. This sample comprised cultured CD8+ T cells from PBMCs, obtained from culture after CMV antigen stimulation. Every receptor here comes from a human donor in good health (CMV status not recorded). Some clones in this sample may be carry-over from other donors' samples.

The chain combines TRBV6-6 with TRBJ2-1; 8 bases are shared with TRBD2. The CDR3 contains 17 residues. From germline, CDR1 is MNHNY and CDR2 SVGAGI (reference sequence). The J segment lost 4 bases and the V segment lost 9 bases, leaving 17 bases of the junction unmatched. CDR3 residues: CASHPGKRGPSYNEQFF. The CDR3 DNA follows: TGTGCCAGTCACCCTGGAAAGCGGGGGCCATCTTACAATGAGCAGTTCTTC.

This clonotype was seen ten or more times. The chain links TRBV7-9 to TRBJ2-3, with D unclear. The CDR3 totals 15 residues. The V end lost 5 bases, the J end lost 0 bases, and 12 bases lay between the germline ends. Germline V gene data show CDR1 as SEHNR and CDR2 as FQNEAQ (reference sequence). The CDR3 DNA reads as TGTGCCAGCAGCCCCCCAGTGGGTAGCACAGATACGCAGTATTTT. It is translated as CASSPPVGSTDTQYF. The entire variable domain, with the rest obtained from reference TRBV7-9 and TRBJ2-3, is as follows: DTGVSQNPRHKITKRGQNVTFRCDPISEHNRLYWYRQTLGQGPEFLTYFQNEAQLEKSRLLSDRFSAERPKGSFSTLEIQRTEQGDSAMYLCASSPPVGSTDTQYFGPGTRLTVL.

This clonotype was seen a handful of times. The chain joins TRBV7-9 to TRBJ1-4; D not certain. There are 14 residues in the CDR3. With 4 bases removed from V and 5 bases from J, the gap between germline ends came to 11 bases. CDR1 and CDR2 from the germline V gene are SEHNR and FQNEAQ (reference sequence). CDR3 protein: CASSSQAGNEKLFF. CDR3 sequence (DNA): TGTGCCAGCAGCTCGCAGGCTGGAAATGAAAAACTGTTTTTT.

This clonotype was observed a handful of times. The chain carries TRBV4-1 and TRBJ1-5; 8 nucleotides line up with TRBD1. The V gene's germline CDR1 is MGHRA and CDR2 YSYEKL. The CDR3 extends over 16 amino acids. With V trimmed by 5 bases and J by 0 bases, 6 bases remained unmatched. The chain's CDR3 is CASSTRTGTSNQPQHF. CDR3 nucleotides: TGCGCCAGCAGCACCCGGACAGGGACTAGCAATCAGCCCCAGCATTTT.

J is TRBJ2-7 and V is TRBV6-6; D is unclear. Trimming shortened V by 5 bases and J by 6 bases, and 8 bases separated the two germline ends. The germline gives CDR1 MNHNY, CDR2 SVGAGI (reference sequence). The CDR3 totals 11 residues. The CDR3 DNA is TGTGCCAGCAGTGACTTCGTCGAGCAGTACGTC. Translated, it gives CASSDFVEQYV.

The rearrangement joins TRBV27 to TRBJ2-7, with 8 bases aligning to TRBD2. This CDR3 region has 18 residues. CDR1 is MNHEY and CDR2 is SMNVEV in the germline V gene (reference sequence). Unmatched junction bases numbered 16, after V lost 2 bases and J lost 4 bases. The CDR3 reads CASSLPRKGKLAEYEQYV. CDR3 nucleotide sequence: TGTGCCAGCAGTTTACCCAGGAAGGGTAAACTAGCGGAGTACGAGCAGTACGTC.

The gene calls are TRBV5-4 and TRBJ1-1; D may be TRBD1 (5 bases). This CDR3 comprises 13 residues. V lost 6 bases to trimming and J lost 1 base, with 10 bases between them. Germline values: CDR1 SGHNT, CDR2 YYREEE (reference sequence). The CDR3 protein is CASIGHPNTEAFF. Written as DNA, the CDR3 is TGTGCCAGCATCGGACACCCGAACACTGAAGCTTTCTTT.

This clonotype was seen at least ten times. The chain employs TRBV6-4 and TRBJ1-2, with D uncertain. Trimming pared 0 bases from V and 3 bases from J, leaving 20 bases between. The germline CDR1 and CDR2 sequences are MRHNA and SNTAGT. CDR3 size: 18 residues. The CDR3 nucleotides are TGTGCCAGCAGTGACTCGATTGGAGACTCCTCTATCCACTATGGCTACACCTTC. Translated: CASSDSIGDSSIHYGYTF.

This clonotype appeared many times. J is TRBJ2-3 and V is TRBV7-8; maybe TRBD1 (6 bases). There are 16 residues in the CDR3. V lost 6 bases, J lost 5 bases, and 21 bases lay in between. The germline V gene encodes CDR1 SGHVS and CDR2 FQNEAQ. CDR3 DNA: TGTGCCAGCAGTTTCGTAACAGGGCACGCGGGAGATACGCAGTATTTT. It yields the protein CASSFVTGHAGDTQYF.

This clonotype was observed a handful of times. The chain employs TRBV6-1 and TRBJ2-1; a possible D gene is TRBD2 (7 bases). CDR3 length: 15 residues. CDR1 and CDR2 (germline): MNHNS, SASEGT. With 5 bases removed from V and 6 bases from J, the gap between germline ends came to 17 bases. In DNA, the CDR3 is TGTGCCAGCAGTCCCCGAGGGGGGGCCATCAATGAGCAGTTCTTC. It is translated as CASSPRGGAINEQFF.

This chain connects TRBV7-9 to TRBJ1-5, with 7 bases fitting TRBD1. There are 15 residues in the CDR3. Trimming at V came to 3 bases and at J to 5 bases, leaving 7 bases not matched to a gene. Germline assignment: CDR1 SEHNR and CDR2 FQNEAQ (reference sequence). CDR3 sequence (DNA): TGTGCCAGCAGCTTCACCGGACAGGAAGATCAGCCCCAGCATTTT. Translation: CASSFTGQEDQPQHF.

In its sample, this clonotype was seen a few times. The V gene is TRBV2, the J gene TRBJ2-7, with D possibly being TRBD1 or TRBD2 (5 bases each). The CDR3 is 12 amino acids. Germline assignment: CDR1 SNHLY and CDR2 FYNNEI. The germline V and J ends were trimmed by 4 bases and 5 bases, with 9 bases remaining between them. CDR3 bases: TGTGCCAGCAGTGGAGGGGCCCACGAGCAGTACTTC. Its translation is CASSGGAHEQYF.

The chain combines TRBV5-1 with TRBJ2-6; the D call may be TRBD1 or TRBD2 (7 bases each). The germline gives CDR1 SGHRS, CDR2 YFSETQ. The CDR3 has 17 amino acids. The V end was cut by 7 bases, the J end by 1 base, with 18 bases between. CDR3 sequence: CASRDREGLSGANVLTF. CDR3 DNA sequence: TGCGCCAGCCGTGACAGGGAGGGACTTTCTGGGGCCAACGTCCTGACTTTC.

This chain uses TRBV6-2 or TRBV6-3 with TRBJ2-1; perhaps TRBD2 as D (7 bases). Germline V gene lookup returns CDR1 MNHEY and CDR2 SVGEGT. The CDR3 is 16 residues long. Trimming left V 5 bases short and J 2 bases short, with 16 bases between. CDR3 coding DNA: TGTGCCAGCAGTACCCCCCGGGGGGCGGCCTACAATGAGCAGTTCTTC. Translation: CASSTPRGAAYNEQFF.

CDR3 sequence: CASSVSMGNTDTQYF. The DNA of the CDR3 is TGTGCCAGCAGCGTCAGCATGGGAAACACAGATACGCAGTATTTT. The rearrangement uses TRBV6-5 and TRBJ2-3; D remains ambiguous. Trimming removed 6 bases from V and 2 bases from J, with 15 bases in between. This CDR3 comprises 15 residues. CDR1 is MNHEY, CDR2 SVGAGI, per germline.

The chain carries TRBV7-6 and TRBJ2-7; TRBD1 is a possible D gene (6 bases). Germline CDR1 reads SGHVS; CDR2 reads FNYEAQ. V lost 2 bases and J lost 1, with 12 bases in between. The CDR3 loop spans 15 amino acids. This CDR3 is CASSLRDTTSYEQYV. CDR3 DNA: TGTGCCAGCAGCTTAAGGGACACTACTTCCTACGAGCAGTACGTC.

J is TRBJ1-5 and V is TRBV19; tentatively, D is TRBD1 (5 bases). This CDR3 spans 15 amino acids. Germline CDR1 LNHDA, CDR2 SQIVND (reference sequence). V lost 7 bases and J lost 4, with 17 bases in between. CDR3 sequence reads: CASKGREGWNQPQHF. CDR3 nucleotide sequence: TGTGCCAGTAAGGGGCGGGAGGGCTGGAATCAGCCCCAGCATTTT.

This chain connects TRBV28 to TRBJ1-5; D is possibly TRBD1 (6 bases). The CDR3 runs to 19 residues. V lost 5 bases and J 0 bases, leaving 23 bases between the germline ends. Germline V CDR1 and CDR2: MDHEN, SYDVKM. CDR3 protein: CASSLGRGAKGFSNQPQHF. Written as DNA, the CDR3 is TGTGCCAGCAGTCTCGGTCGGGGGGCAAAGGGTTTTAGCAATCAGCCCCAGCATTTT.

The V gene is TRBV12-5, the J gene TRBJ2-3; D is ambiguous. With 2 bases removed from V and 3 bases from J, the gap between germline ends came to 6 bases. The CDR3 sequence is 13 residues long. Germline CDR1 is LGHNT and CDR2 is FRNRAP. The CDR3 sequence: CASGLTTTDTQYF. In DNA, the CDR3 is TGTGCTAGTGGTTTGACTACTACAGATACGCAGTATTTT.

The J gene is TRBJ1-2, the V gene TRBV12-3 or TRBV12-4, with TRBD1 matching 10 bases. The CDR3 totals 16 residues. J was trimmed by 5 bases and V by 5 bases; bases with no gene match: 11. The CDR3 spells CASSPTKTGQGYGYTF. The CDR3 DNA sequence: TGTGCCAGCAGTCCGACAAAAACGGGACAGGGGTATGGCTACACCTTC.

As concerns this clonotype: A much larger clone differs from this one at a single base, so this may be a read error. This chain connects TRBV7-2 to TRBJ2-1; TRBD2 aligns across 9 bases. The germline gives CDR1 SGHTA, CDR2 FQGNSA. The length of the CDR3 is 16 residues. The CDR3 is CVSSSVAGDPYNEQFF. The DNA for the CDR3 is TGTGTCAGCAGCTCCGTAGCGGGGGATCCCTACAATGAGCAGTTCTTC.

Concerning this clonotype: Its ends do not fully match the called genes, so a read error is possible. In DNA, the CDR3 is TGTGGCAGCAGCCCCATCGGGACAGGGGCGCCTGGAAACACCATATATTTT. This sequence encodes CGSSPIGTGAPGNTIYF. The chain couples TRBV7-9 to TRBJ1-3, with TRBD1 matching 10 bases. CDR3 length: 17 amino acids. CDR1 and CDR2 (germline): SEHNR, FQNEAQ (reference sequence).

This clonotype was counted only a few times. The V gene is TRBV10-1, the J gene TRBJ1-5; unclear D gene. The CDR3 spans 12 residues. In germline, CDR1 is WNHNN, CDR2 SYGVQD (reference sequence). V dropped 0 bases and J dropped 8 bases, with 5 bases sitting between them. CDR3 sequence: CASSESSEPQHF. The CDR3 bases are TGCGCCAGCAGTGAGTCCTCGGAGCCCCAGCATTTT.

V usage is TRBV19 and J usage is TRBJ2-7; D is unresolved. The CDR3 covers 13 residues. Trimming stripped 5 bases from V and 2 bases from J, with 10 bases between. CDR1 is LNHDA, CDR2 SQIVND, per germline (reference sequence). The CDR3 spells CASSSENPYEQYF. In DNA, the CDR3 is TGTGCCAGTAGTTCCGAAAACCCCTACGAGCAGTACTTC.

In this sample, this clonotype turned up a few times. J is TRBJ2-6 and V is TRBV9; possible D gene TRBD2, 5 bases. V gave up 4 bases and J gave up 2 bases, with 16 bases separating them. The CDR3 loop spans 17 amino acids. Germline-derived CDR1 and CDR2 are SGDLS and YYNGEE. The CDR3 region is CASSSRATRTGANVLTF. CDR3 coding DNA: TGTGCCAGCAGCTCTCGAGCCACTAGGACTGGGGCCAACGTCCTGACTTTC.

V and J are TRBV13 and TRBJ2-7; TRBD1 aligns across 7 bases. Germline values: CDR1 PRHDT, CDR2 FYEKMQ (reference sequence). The CDR3 length is 15 residues. Unmatched junction bases numbered 7, after V lost 5 bases and J lost 0 bases. CDR3 sequence reads: CASSTLNRGSYEQYF. In nucleotides, the CDR3 is TGTGCCAGCAGCACGCTAAACAGGGGCTCCTACGAGCAGTACTTC.

In its sample, this clonotype was seen many times. The chain links TRBV5-1 to TRBJ2-3, with TRBD2 matching 8 bases. V dropped 4 bases and J dropped 5; count of bases not matched to a gene: 12. The CDR3 consists of 16 residues. Germline assignment: CDR1 SGHRS and CDR2 YFSETQ. The DNA for the CDR3 is TGCGCCAGCAGCCTCATCGGCGGGGGGCTAGGAGATACGCAGTATTTT. Amino acids: CASSLIGGGLGDTQYF.

This clonotype showed up just a few times. V gene TRBV4-1 combines with J gene TRBJ2-2; possibly TRBD1 or TRBD2 for D (5 bases each). V lost 0 bases, J lost 6 bases, and 23 bases lay in between. Per the germline V gene, CDR1 is MGHRA and CDR2 is YSYEKL. This CDR3 contains 19 residues. The CDR3 DNA sequence: TGCGCCAGCAGCCAAGAAGGGGAAGGGACGGCCCTGAAGGCCGGGGAGCTGTTTTTT. Encoded protein: CASSQEGEGTALKAGELFF.